The next 27 T cell receptor beta chains were all read from a single sample in a study of blood T cell repertoires in COVID-19. TCRdb keeps only in-frame clones here, not all; method: immunoSEQ multiplex PCR. The sample lists some 87,000 clones; approximately 75% were seen once. The sequenced sample consisted of peripheral blood. The origin of the receptors is a human donor in a cohort sampled during active COVID-19.

This chain links TRBV7-9 with TRBJ1-6; D is perhaps TRBD1 (6 bases). Germline V gene data show CDR1 as SEHNR and CDR2 as FQNEAQ (reference sequence). There are 17 residues in the CDR3. The V end lost 1 base, the J end lost 6 bases, and 16 bases lay between the germline ends. CDR3 sequence: CASSLDLGGVGNSPLHF. CDR3 bases: TGTGCCAGCAGCTTAGACCTAGGGGGAGTCGGTAATTCACCCCTCCACTTT.

As for this clone: Other DNA variants within this sample encode the same CDR3. The V and J genes are TRBV5-1 and TRBJ1-1, with D unclear. Germline V gene data show CDR1 as SGHRS and CDR2 as YFSETQ. CDR3 length equals 15 residues. Deletions cut 5 bases from V and 1 base from J, with 15 bases between. CDR3 nucleotides: TGCGCCAGCAGTTTATCCCCGGGAGCGAACACTGAAGCTTTCTTT. As protein: CASSLSPGANTEAFF.

The V and J genes are TRBV28 and TRBJ1-5; a weak D match, TRBD1 (6 bases). The V end was cut by 5 bases, the J end by 0 bases, with 11 bases between. There are 15 residues in the CDR3. From germline, CDR1 is MDHEN and CDR2 SYDVKM. CDR3 DNA sequence: TGTGCCAGCAGTCCCGGACAGTATAGCAATCAGCCCCAGCATTTT. Translation gives CASSPGQYSNQPQHF.

The chain has TRBV18 and TRBJ1-2; tentatively, D is TRBD1 (6 bases). Germline loops: CDR1 KGHSH, CDR2 LQKENI. Deletions cut 4 bases from V and 3 bases from J, with 18 bases between. CDR3 length: 16 residues. In nucleotides, the CDR3 is TGTGCCAGCTCACTTGTCGGGACATCTAGGGACTATGGCTACACCTTC. Its translation is CASSLVGTSRDYGYTF.

This sequence joins TRBV27 and TRBJ1-4; D might be TRBD1 (6 bases). V was cut by 3 bases and J by 0 bases, with 11 bases left in between. CDR3 length: 16 residues. CDR1 is MNHEY, CDR2 SMNVEV, per germline (reference sequence). The CDR3, as DNA: TGTGCCAGCAGTTTCAGGGGTCAATCAACTAATGAAAAACTGTTTTTT. Its translation: CASSFRGQSTNEKLFF.

V is TRBV19 and J is TRBJ2-4, with D unclear. Trimming pared 7 bases from V and 3 bases from J, leaving 13 bases between. The CDR3 extends over 14 amino acids. Germline loops: CDR1 LNHDA, CDR2 SQIVND (reference sequence). Here the CDR3 reads CASTHRGGKNIQYF. Here the CDR3 DNA reads TGTGCCAGTACCCATAGAGGCGGCAAAAACATTCAGTACTTC.

The chain uses TRBV29-1 and TRBJ1-3; D remains ambiguous. Germline V gene data show CDR1 as SQVTM and CDR2 as ANQGSEA. Trimming pared 7 bases from V and 0 bases from J, leaving 7 bases between. The CDR3 runs to 12 residues. CDR3 DNA: TGCAGCGCCCGGAGCTCTGGAAACACCATATATTTT. This sequence encodes CSARSSGNTIYF.

This chain connects TRBV6-1 to TRBJ2-3; 11 bases map to TRBD2. CDR1 is MNHNS and CDR2 is SASEGT in the germline V gene. The CDR3 spans 17 residues. V shed 1 base and J 3 bases; nucleotides not matched to a gene: 6. The CDR3 DNA reads TGTGCCAGCAGTGAAGGGACTACTAGCGGGGGAACAGATACGCAGTATTTT. This encodes CASSEGTTSGGTDTQYF.

The chain couples TRBV7-2 to TRBJ2-2, with TRBD2 identical over 8 bases. Trimming removed 4 bases from V and 4 bases from J; junction bases left unmatched: 5. This CDR3 comprises 15 residues. CDR1 is SGHTA and CDR2 is FQGNSA in the germline V gene. CDR3 bases: TGTGCCAGCAGCTACGGGGGGGCGGGCACCGGGGAGCTGTTTTTT. Residues: CASSYGGAGTGELFF.

Concerning this clone itself: This same CDR3 is encoded by further DNA sequences in the sample. The chain has TRBV6-5 and TRBJ2-6; 10 bases are a match to TRBD1. Trimming cost V 6 bases and J 4 bases; bases outside gene matches: 3. The CDR3 runs 15 residues. The V gene's germline CDR1 is MNHEY and CDR2 SVGAGI. CDR3 nucleotide sequence: TGTGCCAGCAGGACAGGGGGCTCCGGGGCCAACGTCCTGACTTTC. Protein: CASRTGGSGANVLTF.

This clone was seen at least ten times. The chain combines TRBV5-1 with TRBJ1-1, with D perhaps matching TRBD1 (6 bases). Trimming cost V 0 bases and J 5 bases, with 8 bases left between them. Germline V lookup: CDR1 SGHRS, CDR2 YFSETQ. The CDR3 has 13 amino acids. The CDR3 nucleotides are TGCGCCAGCAGCTTGGAAAGGGGGACTGAAGCTTTCTTT. Its translation is CASSLERGTEAFF. The variable domain in full, with the rest retrieved from reference TRBV5-1 and TRBJ1-1, is KAGVTQTPRYLIKTRGQQVTLSCSPISGHRSVSWYQQTPGQGLQFLFEYFSETQRNKGNFPGRFSGRQFSNSRSEMNVSTLELGDSALYLCASSLERGTEAFFGQGTRLTVV.

V gene TRBV28 combines with J gene TRBJ2-2, with 7 nucleotides matching TRBD1. J was trimmed by 7 bases and V by 3 bases; bases with no gene match: 5. The germline V gene encodes CDR1 MDHEN and CDR2 SYDVKM. CDR3 length: 14 residues. The CDR3 nucleotides are TGTGCCAGCAGTTTCCCCAGACAGGGCGGGGAGCTGTTTTTT. Protein: CASSFPRQGGELFF.

This clone was found many times. The CDR3 DNA sequence: TGTGCCAGCTCACCATTAAGCACTAATAATTCACCCCTCCACTTT. Its protein is CASSPLSTNNSPLHF. This chain uses TRBV18 with TRBJ1-6; no clear D gene. CDR1 and CDR2 (germline): KGHSH, LQKENI. This CDR3 spans 15 amino acids. The germline V and J ends were trimmed by 2 bases and 5 bases, with 10 bases remaining between them.

The chain is built from TRBV28 and TRBJ1-1, with 9 bases lining up with TRBD1. CDR3 length: 15 amino acids. Germline CDR1 is MDHEN and CDR2 is SYDVKM. V shed 2 bases and J 1 base; nucleotides not matched to a gene: 2. CDR3 in amino acids: CASSLGTGWNTEAFF. DNA for the CDR3: TGTGCCAGCAGTTTAGGGACAGGGTGGAACACTGAAGCTTTCTTT.

This sequence joins TRBV2 and TRBJ2-3, with unresolved D. The CDR3 consists of 14 residues. V was cut by 4 bases and J by 0 bases, with 8 bases left in between. The V gene's germline CDR1 is SNHLY and CDR2 FYNNEI. CDR3 region: CASSALASTDTQYF. The CDR3 DNA follows: TGTGCCAGCAGTGCGCTGGCTAGCACAGATACGCAGTATTTT.

V and J are TRBV4-2 and TRBJ2-1, with 7 positions matching TRBD2. Losses at the gene ends were 4 bases for V and 1 base for J; bases not matched to a gene: 1. The CDR3 runs 14 residues. CDR1 is LGHNA and CDR2 is YNFKEQ in the germline V gene. In DNA form, the CDR3 reads TGTGCCAGCAGCCCGGGACTATCCTACAATGAGCAGTTCTTC. Translated, it gives CASSPGLSYNEQFF.

By frequency in the sample, this clone is medium-sized. The chain couples TRBV2 to TRBJ1-2; maybe TRBD1 (5 bases). V was cut by 10 bases and J by 2 bases, with 11 bases left in between. CDR1 is SNHLY and CDR2 is FYNNEI in the germline V gene. CDR3 size: 12 residues. The CDR3 region is CAISQGNYGYTF. Written as DNA, the CDR3 is TGTGCCATATCCCAGGGAAACTATGGCTACACCTTC.

The chain links TRBV7-8 to TRBJ2-2; 9 nucleotides line up with TRBD1. Germline V lookup: CDR1 SGHVS, CDR2 FQNEAQ. The CDR3 runs 17 residues. Trimming took 5 bases from V and 7 from J; bases not matched to a gene: 14. The CDR3 loop reads CASSAYRDRDFHGELFF. DNA for the CDR3: TGTGCCAGCAGCGCCTACCGGGACAGGGATTTTCACGGGGAGCTGTTTTTT.

This CDR3 reads CASSLGTGSLNEQFF. The CDR3, as DNA: TGTGCCAGCAGTTTGGGGACAGGGTCCCTAAATGAGCAGTTCTTC. V gene TRBV28 combines with J gene TRBJ2-1, with TRBD1 matching 9 bases. CDR1 and CDR2 from the germline V gene are MDHEN and SYDVKM. The CDR3 has 15 amino acids. V lost 3 bases to trimming and J lost 7 bases; unmatched junction nucleotides: 7.

This chain links TRBV9 with TRBJ2-3; D is uncertain. Germline loops: CDR1 SGDLS, CDR2 YYNGEE. The V gene lost 5 bases and the J gene lost 1 base, with 11 bases spanning the gap. This CDR3 has 14 residues. The CDR3 loop reads CASSATSGTDTQYF. The CDR3 nucleotides are TGTGCCAGCAGTGCTACCAGCGGCACAGATACGCAGTATTTT.

This rearrangement joins TRBV7-9 to TRBJ1-2; D is uncertain. V lost 0 bases to trimming and J lost 2 bases, with 10 bases between them. Germline CDR1 is SEHNR and CDR2 is FQNEAQ (reference sequence). The CDR3 contains 15 residues. CDR3 sequence (DNA): TGTGCCAGCAGCTTAGCGACTGCAACAAACTATGGCTACACCTTC. It codes for CASSLATATNYGYTF.

This chain joins TRBV10-3 and TRBJ2-3; D gene ambiguous. CDR1 is ENHRY and CDR2 is SYGVKD in the germline V gene. This CDR3 contains 17 residues. V shed 0 bases and J shed 2 bases, with 15 bases lying between them. This CDR3 is CAISESLRNGITDTQYF. The CDR3 DNA is TGTGCCATCAGTGAGTCCCTCAGGAACGGAATCACAGATACGCAGTATTTT.

The count of this clone is one. This rearrangement joins TRBV18 to TRBJ2-3, with TRBD1 identical over 7 bases. The germline V gene has CDR1 KGHSH and CDR2 LQKENI. The CDR3 consists of 14 residues. The J segment lost 2 bases and the V segment lost 3 bases, leaving 2 bases of the junction unmatched. The CDR3 reads CASSPGQYTDTQYF. Here the CDR3 DNA reads TGTGCCAGCTCACCGGGACAGTACACAGATACGCAGTATTTT.

This clone has more than one count but fewer than ten. The chain combines TRBV5-1 with TRBJ2-5; D possibly corresponds to TRBD2 (6 bases). Deletions cut 0 bases from V and 5 bases from J, with 14 bases between. The CDR3 has 15 amino acids. Germline CDR1 reads SGHRS; CDR2 reads YFSETQ. The CDR3 here is CASSLGGGIGETQYF. The DNA for the CDR3 is TGCGCCAGCAGCTTGGGTGGAGGGATCGGGGAGACCCAGTACTTC.

This chain joins TRBV18 and TRBJ2-5, with 9 bases lining up with TRBD1. The CDR3 covers 16 residues. CDR1 is KGHSH and CDR2 is LQKENI in the germline V gene. V shed 0 bases, J shed 4 bases, and the junction held 6 bases outside the gene matches. The CDR3 DNA sequence: TGTGCCAGCTCACCACCTCGACAGGGGGTGGGAGAGACCCAGTACTTC. Its protein is CASSPPRQGVGETQYF.

Only a few counts were recorded for this clone. The chain links TRBV15 to TRBJ1-2; TRBD1 might be the D (5 bases). This CDR3 region has 12 residues. Germline V gene data show CDR1 as LNHNV and CDR2 as YYDKDF (reference sequence). V was cut by 5 bases and J by 4 bases, with 8 bases left in between. The CDR3 here is CATSGAAYGYTF. CDR3 nucleotides: TGTGCCACCAGCGGGGCAGCCTATGGCTACACCTTC. The full variable domain, in which reference TRBV15 and TRBJ1-2 provide the parts outside the CDR3, is DAMVIQNPRYQVTQFGKPVTLSCSQTLNHNVMYWYQQKSSQAPKLLFHYYDKDFNNEADTPDNFQSRRPNTSFCFLDIRSPGLGDTAMYLCATSGAAYGYTFGSGTRLTVV.

This rearrangement joins TRBV7-2 to TRBJ2-5; no reliable D call. Germline CDR1 is SGHTA and CDR2 is FQGNSA. V lost 4 bases and J lost 0, with 6 bases in between. The CDR3 length is 13 residues. In DNA form, the CDR3 reads TGTGCCAGCAGCTCGCGGTACCAAGAGACCCAGTACTTC. It is translated as CASSSRYQETQYF.